The 8 T cell receptor beta chains below all came from one sample that was sequenced in a study of cytomegalovirus exposure and HLA in healthy donors. Primers for the PCR totalled 60 Vbeta and 13 Jbeta. Clones were sequenced by immunoSEQ multiplex PCR, and TCRdb holds only the in-frame ones, with some missing. The sample records tens of thousands of clones, roughly 76% being singletons. Specimen: PBMCs. These TCRs come from a woman in her thirties or forties in good health and CMV-seropositive.

The genes are TRBV5-1 and TRBJ2-7; D is uncertain. This CDR3 contains 13 residues. Per the germline V gene, CDR1 is SGHRS and CDR2 is YFSETQ. Trimming pared 4 bases from V and 8 bases from J, leaving 16 bases between. In DNA, the CDR3 is TGCGCCAGCAGCCCGGAGAGTTCTACGAAGCAGTACTTC. This codes for CASSPESSTKQYF.

The gene calls are TRBV27 and TRBJ1-6; TRBD1 agrees at 9 bases. Per germline, CDR1 MNHEY and CDR2 SMNVEV (reference sequence). Trimming took 2 bases from V and 8 from J; bases not matched to a gene: 1. This CDR3 region has 14 residues. Written as DNA, the CDR3 is TGTGCCAGCAGTTTAAGGGACAGGGATTCACCCCTCCACTTT. It encodes CASSLRDRDSPLHF.

The chain couples TRBV9 to TRBJ2-7, with 12 bases fitting TRBD2. V dropped 5 bases and J dropped 5; count of bases not matched to a gene: 5. The length of the CDR3 is 14 residues. The germline CDR1 and CDR2 sequences are SGDLS and YYNGEE. CDR3 in amino acids: CASSATSGGDEQYF. The CDR3 coding sequence is TGTGCCAGCAGTGCGACTAGCGGGGGAGACGAGCAGTACTTC. The variable domain in full, completed from reference TRBV9 and TRBJ2-7, reads DSGVTQTPKHLITATGQRVTLRCSPRSGDLSVYWYQQSLDQGLQFLIQYYNGEERAKGNILERFSAQQFPDLHSELNLSSLELGDSALYFCASSATSGGDEQYFGPGTRLTVT.

V gene TRBV9 combines with J gene TRBJ2-7; 7 nucleotides match TRBD1. CDR1 SGDLS and CDR2 YYNGEE come from the germline V gene. The length of the CDR3 is 14 residues. J was trimmed by 2 bases and V by 4 bases; bases with no gene match: 6. The CDR3 DNA reads as TGTGCCAGCAGCCCCCGGGACAGACCCTACGAGCAGTACTTC. It encodes CASSPRDRPYEQYF.

The V gene is TRBV11-2, the J gene TRBJ1-2; a weak D match, TRBD1 (6 bases). The CDR3 length is 14 residues. V lost 5 bases and J lost 7, with 17 bases in between. Germline V gene lookup returns CDR1 SGHAT and CDR2 FQNNGV. CDR3 coding DNA: TGTGCCAGCAGCCCCGGGACAACTATGAGTGGCTACACCTTC. Its translation: CASSPGTTMSGYTF.

J is TRBJ2-1 and V is TRBV6-1; TRBD2 matches 10 bases. Per germline, CDR1 MNHNS and CDR2 SASEGT. The CDR3 has 15 amino acids. V trimming: 6 bases; J trimming: 7 bases; junction bases outside the gene matches: 9. CDR3: CASRPVSGGWNEQFF. The CDR3 DNA sequence: TGTGCCAGCAGGCCAGTTAGCGGGGGGTGGAATGAGCAGTTCTTC.

This clone showed up just once. One junction end disagrees with the germline gene, perhaps due to a read error. CDR3 protein: CASTWDSSSEQYF. CDR3 DNA sequence: TGCGCCAGCACCTGGGACAGCTCCTCCGAGCAGTACTTC. The V and J genes are TRBV10-2 and TRBJ2-7; 7 bases map to TRBD1. The CDR3 is 13 residues long. Germline CDR1 and CDR2: WSHSY and SAAADI.

The rearrangement uses TRBV2 and TRBJ2-7, with D maybe TRBD1 (8 bases). Trimming cost V 1 base and J 4 bases, with 20 bases left between them. Germline CDR1 is SNHLY and CDR2 is FYNNEI. CDR3 length: 17 amino acids. The CDR3 DNA sequence: TGTGCCAGCAGTGAAGGGAGGTTGGACAGGGAGGGTTACGAGCAGTACTTC. Translated: CASSEGRLDREGYEQYF.